These T cell receptor beta chains were read from a single sample in a study of regulatory T cells in long-lasting Graves disease. In TCRdb, the multiplex PCR reads were re-called with MiXCR into one record per CDR3 protein. The sample lists some 460,000 distinct CDR3 sequences; roughly 15% were seen once. The same specimen was also included in a second study, on T cells in Graves' hyperthyroidism and ophthalmopathy.

Material: peripheral blood mononuclear cells (PBMCs), obtained at new diagnosis, from a patient treated with antithyroid drugs. These receptors were obtained from a man aged 40-55 years with Graves disease. Both conserved end residues are part of each CDR3. The D gene is left open where the match is weak. Clone size is stated in some rows and not others, as once, few, many or a class when expanded.

>-|TRBJ1-4|TRBV28|-
TGTGCCAGCAGTTTATCCTCCAGGGGTAGGGAAGAACTGTTTTTT
CASSLSSRGREELFF
>many|TRBJ2-1|TRBV9|-
TGTGCCAGCAGCGTAGTAGGGGGTCATGAGCAGTTCTTC
CASSVVGGHEQFF
>many|TRBJ2-6|TRBV12-3/TRBV12-4|-
TGTGCCAGCAGGGCAGGGCCCGGGGCCAACGTCCTGACTTTC
CASRAGPGANVLTF
>many|TRBJ2-7|TRBV20-1|-
TGCAGTGCTAGAGTTTCGAAAGAGCAGTACTTC
CSARVSKEQYF
>many|TRBJ2-1|TRBV20-1|TRBD2
TGCAGTGCTACGGGACTAGCGGCTTACAATGAGCAGTTCTTC
CSATGLAAYNEQFF
>-|TRBJ2-1|TRBV29-1|-
TGCAGCGTTGGGGGGCACCGGGACTTAGACTACAATGAGCAGTTCTTC
CSVGGHRDLDYNEQFF
>many|TRBJ1-4|TRBV2|-
TGTGCCAGCCAGAACAGGGCAAGTGAAAAACTGTTTTTT
CASQNRASEKLFF
>few|TRBJ2-1|TRBV7-8|-
TGTGCCAGCAGCTCATCCCTAGTGAACTACAATGAGCAGTTCTTC
CASSSSLVNYNEQFF
>many|TRBJ1-5|TRBV7-8|-
TGTGCCAGCAGGAGGGAAGCCGGGCAGCCCCAGCATTTT
CASRREAGQPQHF
>-|TRBJ2-7|TRBV20-1|-
TGCAGTGCTAGCGTCGGGACGCACTCCGAGCAGTACTTC
CSASVGTHSEQYF
>many|TRBJ2-2|TRBV28|-
TGTGCCAGCAGGGCACAGGGCCCGAACACCGGGGAGCTGTTTTTT
CASRAQGPNTGELFF
>many|TRBJ1-1|TRBV12-3/TRBV12-4|-
TGTGCCAGCAACTCTAGGGGGAGTGGGAAGACTGAAGCTTTCTTT
CASNSRGSGKTEAFF
>many|TRBJ2-7|TRBV20-1|-
TGCAGTGCTCCGTCCACCCTTACTAGCTCCTACGAGCAGTACTTC
CSAPSTLTSSYEQYF